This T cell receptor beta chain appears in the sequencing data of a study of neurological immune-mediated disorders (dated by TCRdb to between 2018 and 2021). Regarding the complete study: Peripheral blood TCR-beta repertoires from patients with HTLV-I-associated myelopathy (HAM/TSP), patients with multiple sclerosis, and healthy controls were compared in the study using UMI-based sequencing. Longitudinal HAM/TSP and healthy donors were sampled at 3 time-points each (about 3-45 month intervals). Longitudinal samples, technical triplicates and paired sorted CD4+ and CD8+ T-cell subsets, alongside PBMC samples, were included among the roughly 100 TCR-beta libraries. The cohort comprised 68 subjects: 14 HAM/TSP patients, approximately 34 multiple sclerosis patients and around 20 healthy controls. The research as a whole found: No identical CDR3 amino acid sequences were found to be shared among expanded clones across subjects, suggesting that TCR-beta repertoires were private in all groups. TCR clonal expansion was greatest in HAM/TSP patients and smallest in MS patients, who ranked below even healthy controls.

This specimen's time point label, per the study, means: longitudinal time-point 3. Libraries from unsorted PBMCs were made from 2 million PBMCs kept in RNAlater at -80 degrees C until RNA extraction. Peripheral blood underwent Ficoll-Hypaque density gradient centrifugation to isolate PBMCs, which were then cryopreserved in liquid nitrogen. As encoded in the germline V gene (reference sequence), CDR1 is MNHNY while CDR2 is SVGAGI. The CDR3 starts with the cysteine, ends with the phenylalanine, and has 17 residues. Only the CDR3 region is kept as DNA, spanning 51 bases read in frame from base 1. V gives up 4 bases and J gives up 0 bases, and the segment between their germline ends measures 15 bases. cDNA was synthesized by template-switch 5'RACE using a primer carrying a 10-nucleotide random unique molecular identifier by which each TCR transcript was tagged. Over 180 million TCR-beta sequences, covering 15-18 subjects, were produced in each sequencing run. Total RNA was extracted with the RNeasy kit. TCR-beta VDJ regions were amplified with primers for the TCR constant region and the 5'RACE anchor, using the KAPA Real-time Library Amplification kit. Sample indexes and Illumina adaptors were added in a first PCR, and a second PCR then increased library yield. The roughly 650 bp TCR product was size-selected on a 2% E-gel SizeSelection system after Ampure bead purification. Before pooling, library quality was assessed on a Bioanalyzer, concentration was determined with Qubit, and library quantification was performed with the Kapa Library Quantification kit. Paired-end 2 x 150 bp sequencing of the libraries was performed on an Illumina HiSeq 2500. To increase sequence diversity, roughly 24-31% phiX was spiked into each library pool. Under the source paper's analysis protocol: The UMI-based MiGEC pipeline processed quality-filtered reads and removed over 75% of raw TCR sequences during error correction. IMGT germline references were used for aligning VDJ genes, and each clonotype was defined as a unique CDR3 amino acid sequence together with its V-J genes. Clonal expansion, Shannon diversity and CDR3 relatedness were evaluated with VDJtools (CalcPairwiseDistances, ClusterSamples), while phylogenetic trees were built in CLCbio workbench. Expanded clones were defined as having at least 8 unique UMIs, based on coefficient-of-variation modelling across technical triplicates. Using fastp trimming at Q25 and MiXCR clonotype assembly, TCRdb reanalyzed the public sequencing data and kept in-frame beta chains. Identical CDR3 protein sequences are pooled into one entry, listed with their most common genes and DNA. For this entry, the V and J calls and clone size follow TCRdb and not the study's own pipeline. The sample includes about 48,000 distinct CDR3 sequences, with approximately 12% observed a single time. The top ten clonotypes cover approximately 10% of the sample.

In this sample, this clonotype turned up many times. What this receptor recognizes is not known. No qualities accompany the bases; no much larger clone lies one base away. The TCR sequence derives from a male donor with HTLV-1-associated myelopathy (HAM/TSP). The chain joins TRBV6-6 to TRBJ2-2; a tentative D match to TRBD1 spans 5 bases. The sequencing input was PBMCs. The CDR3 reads CASSLTPTATNTGELFF. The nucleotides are TGTGCCAGCAGTTTGACTCCGACAGCCACGAACACCGGGGAGCTGTTTTTT.